A selection of T cell receptor beta chains follows, all from one sample in a study of blood T cell repertoires in COVID-19. The method was immunoSEQ multiplex PCR; TCRdb's version includes in-frame clones alone and lacks a portion of them. Here the sample spans around 100,000 clones, 85% to 90% being singletons. Sample: peripheral blood. All receptors derive from a human donor in a cohort sampled during active COVID-19. The CDR3 runs from the conserved cysteine through the conserved F or W. The D gene is left open where the match is weak. Some rows have no size entry. The others give once, few or many, or a class for an expanded clone.

clone_size,cdr3_length,v_call,j_call,d_call,cdr3_aa,cdr3_nt
.,13,TRBV29-1,TRBJ1-1,TRBD1,CSVSRTGDTEAFF,TGCAGCGTTTCCAGGACAGGGGACACTGAAGCTTTCTTT
.,18,TRBV29-1,TRBJ2-2,.,CSVRRISGLREGTGELFF,TGCAGCGTTAGGCGAATCTCGGGACTTCGAGAGGGGACCGGGGAGCTGTTTTTT
.,18,TRBV3-1/TRBV3-2,TRBJ2-5,TRBD2,CASSQGTSGGGYQETQYF,TGTGCCAGCAGCCAAGGGACTAGCGGGGGGGGATACCAAGAGACCCAGTACTTC
.,16,TRBV5-1,TRBJ2-1,TRBD2,CASSLAPSGAEHEQFF,TGCGCCAGCAGCTTGGCCCCTAGCGGGGCCGAGCATGAGCAGTTCTTC
.,14,TRBV20-1,TRBJ2-7,TRBD2,CSASVASGRSEQYF,TGCAGTGCTAGTGTGGCTAGCGGGAGGAGCGAGCAGTACTTC
.,14,TRBV29-1,TRBJ2-3,TRBD2,CSSSSGGSPDTQYF,TGCAGCTCCTCCTCGGGAGGGTCCCCAGATACGCAGTATTTT
.,13,TRBV29-1,TRBJ1-2,TRBD1,CSVDRGSGVGYTF,TGCAGCGTTGACAGGGGGTCTGGAGTTGGCTACACCTTC
.,14,TRBV7-2,TRBJ1-6,TRBD1,CASSETGVYSPLHF,TGTGCCAGCAGCGAGACAGGGGTTTACTCACCCCTCCACTTT
.,15,TRBV5-4,TRBJ2-3,TRBD2,CASSTPSGIGNTQYF,TGTGCCAGCAGCACCCCTAGCGGGATCGGAAATACGCAGTATTTT
.,17,TRBV7-8,TRBJ1-4,TRBD1,CASSKRQGVPTNEKLFF,TGTGCCAGCAGCAAACGACAGGGGGTCCCAACTAATGAAAAACTGTTTTTT
.,14,TRBV3-1/TRBV3-2,TRBJ2-1,.,CASSPQLAANEQFF,TGTGCCAGCAGTCCCCAACTAGCAGCCAATGAGCAGTTCTTC
.,12,TRBV24-1,TRBJ2-5,.,CATSSGSETQYF,TGTGCCACCAGCTCAGGGTCGGAGACCCAGTACTTC
.,13,TRBV7-2,TRBJ2-1,TRBD2,CASSLVLTSGMFF,TGTGCCAGCAGCTTGGTTTTGACTAGCGGGATGTTCTTC
.,15,TRBV5-1,TRBJ2-3,.,CASSPSGLLTDTQYF,TGCGCCAGCAGCCCTTCGGGACTTCTCACAGATACGCAGTATTTT
.,15,TRBV6-5,TRBJ1-2,TRBD1,CASSTPSQGVYGYTF,TGTGCCAGCAGCACGCCGAGCCAGGGGGTCTATGGCTACACCTTC
.,13,TRBV25-1,TRBJ2-7,TRBD2,CASRGTTHYEQYF,TGTGCCAGCAGAGGGACTACCCACTACGAGCAGTACTTC
.,13,TRBV27,TRBJ2-7,.,CASSPRVSYEQYF,TGTGCCAGCAGCCCTAGAGTGTCCTACGAGCAGTACTTC
.,15,TRBV15,TRBJ2-1,.,CATSRDSAAYNEQFF,TGTGCCACCAGCAGAGATTCAGCGGCCTACAATGAGCAGTTCTTC
.,16,TRBV11-2,TRBJ2-3,.,CASSLDAGASTDTQYF,TGTGCCAGCAGCCTAGACGCAGGGGCGAGCACAGATACGCAGTATTTT
.,15,TRBV5-5,TRBJ2-3,TRBD2,CASILTGGRSDTQYF,TGTGCCAGCATCCTGACGGGAGGTCGGTCAGATACGCAGTATTTT
.,15,TRBV9,TRBJ2-1,.,CASSARGDHNYEQFF,TGTGCCAGCAGCGCGAGAGGAGATCACAATTATGAGCAGTTCTTC
.,19,TRBV4-1,TRBJ2-1,TRBD2,CASSQALAGFSPYDNEQFF,TGCGCCAGCAGCCAAGCGCTAGCGGGGTTTTCCCCGTACGACAATGAGCAGTTCTTC
.,17,TRBV7-6,TRBJ2-3,TRBD2,CASSLALSGGAADTQYF,TGTGCCAGCAGCTTAGCGCTAAGCGGGGGGGCGGCAGATACGCAGTATTTT
.,13,TRBV4-1,TRBJ2-7,.,CASSQVGEYEQYF,TGCGCCAGCAGCCAAGTCGGGGAGTACGAGCAGTACTTC
.,14,TRBV28,TRBJ1-1,TRBD1,CASKPGQANTEAFF,TGTGCCAGCAAACCGGGACAGGCGAACACTGAAGCTTTCTTT
.,16,TRBV7-2,TRBJ2-1,TRBD1,CASSLASQGLYNEQFF,TGTGCCAGCAGCTTAGCGTCACAGGGGTTATACAATGAGCAGTTCTTC
.,16,TRBV9,TRBJ1-4,.,CASSPEVGRTNEKLFF,TGTGCCAGCAGCCCAGAGGTTGGGAGAACTAATGAAAAACTGTTTTTT
.,18,TRBV28,TRBJ2-3,TRBD2,CASSLDGLAGVGTDTQYF,TGTGCCAGCAGTTTAGACGGACTAGCGGGAGTCGGCACAGATACGCAGTATTTT
.,16,TRBV19,TRBJ2-7,TRBD2,CASSIGPTSGAYEQYF,TGTGCCAGTAGTATAGGCCCAACTAGCGGGGCCTACGAGCAGTACTTC
.,13,TRBV27,TRBJ1-2,TRBD1,CASRDRVGYGYTF,TGTGCCAGCAGGGACAGGGTTGGCTATGGCTACACCTTC
once,15,TRBV11-1,TRBJ2-1,.,CASSVGGLGGHEQFF,TGTGCCAGCAGCGTAGGAGGGCTTGGGGGCCATGAGCAGTTCTTC
.,15,TRBV13,TRBJ1-2,.,CASSLGLGLNYGYTF,TGTGCCAGCAGCTTAGGCCTGGGGCTTAACTATGGCTACACCTTC
.,22,TRBV5-1,TRBJ2-5,TRBD2,CASSPDLRSPGLAPSPWETQYF,TGCGCCAGCAGCCCGGATTTACGTTCTCCGGGACTAGCCCCATCCCCTTGGGAGACCCAGTACTTC
.,13,TRBV30,TRBJ2-3,.,CAWSVQGTDTQYF,TGTGCCTGGAGTGTGCAGGGCACAGATACGCAGTATTTT
.,14,TRBV7-3,TRBJ1-2,.,CASSADGGVYGYTF,TGTGCCAGCAGCGCCGATGGAGGGGTCTATGGCTACACCTTC
many,13,TRBV27,TRBJ1-2,.,CASSFGPGDGYTF,.
.,18,TRBV19,TRBJ2-1,TRBD2,CASSIFTWLAGGNNEQFF,TGTGCCAGTAGTATCTTCACGTGGCTAGCGGGGGGGAACAATGAGCAGTTCTTC
.,15,TRBV18,TRBJ2-2,.,CASSPDRLYTGELFF,TGTGCCAGCTCACCTGACAGGTTATACACCGGGGAGCTGTTTTTT
once,16,TRBV5-6,TRBJ2-3,TRBD2,CASSLPSGGAQDTQYF,TGTGCCAGCAGCTTGCCGAGCGGGGGGGCCCAAGATACGCAGTATTTT
.,14,TRBV6-2/TRBV6-3,TRBJ2-1,TRBD1,CASSKGASYNEQFF,TGTGCCAGTAGTAAGGGGGCTTCCTACAATGAGCAGTTCTTC
.,13,TRBV7-9,TRBJ1-2,TRBD1,CASSPDRVGGYTF,TGTGCCAGCAGCCCAGACAGGGTAGGCGGCTACACCTTC
.,14,TRBV4-1,TRBJ1-4,.,CASSQLRMTEKLFF,TGCGCCAGCAGCCAGTTGCGGATGACGGAAAAACTGTTTTTT
.,15,TRBV19,TRBJ2-2,.,CASSILAWSAGELFF,TGTGCCAGTAGTATCCTAGCTTGGTCCGCCGGGGAGCTGTTTTTT
.,15,TRBV7-2,TRBJ2-7,TRBD1,CASSLRTGNYYEQYF,TGTGCCAGCAGCTTAAGGACAGGGAATTACTACGAGCAGTACTTC
.,15,TRBV19,TRBJ1-5,TRBD1,CASSVDRASNQPQHF,TGTGCCAGTAGTGTAGACAGGGCTAGCAATCAGCCCCAGCATTTT
.,16,TRBV7-2,TRBJ2-7,TRBD2,CASSRSTSGSSYEQYF,TGTGCCAGCAGCAGATCGACTAGCGGGAGCTCCTACGAGCAGTACTTC
few,12,TRBV3-1/TRBV3-2,TRBJ1-1,.,CASSQDRGKAFF,TGTGCCAGCAGCCAAGACAGAGGGAAAGCTTTCTTT
.,16,TRBV6-6,TRBJ1-5,TRBD1,CASMTGGGYINQPQHF,TGTGCCAGCATGACAGGGGGCGGATATATCAATCAGCCCCAGCATTTT
few,11,TRBV5-4,TRBJ2-7,.,CASSYGYEQYF,TGTGCCAGCAGCTACGGCTACGAGCAGTACTTC
.,16,TRBV4-1,TRBJ2-5,TRBD2,CASSPIPSGGQETQYF,TGCGCCAGCTCCCCCATACCTAGCGGGGGACAAGAGACCCAGTACTTC
.,14,TRBV7-8,TRBJ1-4,.,CASSSTELNEKLFF,TGTGCCAGCAGCTCAACAGAGTTAAATGAAAAACTGTTTTTT
.,16,TRBV10-3,TRBJ2-1,TRBD2,CAISPPLAGGHNEQFF,TGTGCCATCAGCCCGCCCCTAGCGGGGGGTCACAATGAGCAGTTCTTC
.,15,TRBV6-5,TRBJ2-1,.,CASSYAGISYNEQFF,TGTGCCAGCAGTTACGCGGGGATCTCCTACAATGAGCAGTTCTTC